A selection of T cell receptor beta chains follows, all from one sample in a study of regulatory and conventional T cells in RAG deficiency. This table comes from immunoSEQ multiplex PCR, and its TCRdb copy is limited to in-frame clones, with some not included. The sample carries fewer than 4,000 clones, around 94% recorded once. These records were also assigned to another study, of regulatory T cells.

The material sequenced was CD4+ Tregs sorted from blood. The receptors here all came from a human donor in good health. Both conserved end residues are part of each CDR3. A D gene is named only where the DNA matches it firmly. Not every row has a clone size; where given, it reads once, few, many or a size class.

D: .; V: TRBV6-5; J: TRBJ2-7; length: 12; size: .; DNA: TGTGCCAGCAGTGACAGCTCCTACGAGCAGTACTTC; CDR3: CASSDSSYEQYF
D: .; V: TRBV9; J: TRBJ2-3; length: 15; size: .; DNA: TGTGCCAGCAGCGTAATCGGGATTAGCACAGATACGCAGTATTTT; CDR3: CASSVIGISTDTQYF
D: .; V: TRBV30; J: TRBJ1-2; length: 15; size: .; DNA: TGTGCCTGGAGTGTTTGGGGGAGTATGGACTATGGCTACACCTTC; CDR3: CAWSVWGSMDYGYTF
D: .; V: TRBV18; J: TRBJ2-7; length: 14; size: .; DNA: TGTGCCAGCTCACCGCCTGCCGGGACCTACGAGCAGTACTTC; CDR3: CASSPPAGTYEQYF
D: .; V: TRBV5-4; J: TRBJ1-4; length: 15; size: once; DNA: TGTGCCAGCAGCTTGCGCAGGGGCGCGAATGAAAAACTGTTTTTT; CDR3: CASSLRRGANEKLFF
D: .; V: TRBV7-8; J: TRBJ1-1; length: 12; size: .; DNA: TGTGCCAGCAGGGACTTATGGACTGAAGCTTTCTTT; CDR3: CASRDLWTEAFF
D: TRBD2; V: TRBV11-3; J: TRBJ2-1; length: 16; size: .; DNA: TGTGCCAGCAGTCGTAGCGGGAGGTTAGTCTACAATGAGCAGTTCTTC; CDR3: CASSRSGRLVYNEQFF
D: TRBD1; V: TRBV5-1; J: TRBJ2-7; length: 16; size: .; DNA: TGCGCCAGCAGCTTCACAGGGGGTGCCTACTCCTACGAGCAGTACTTC; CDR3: CASSFTGGAYSYEQYF
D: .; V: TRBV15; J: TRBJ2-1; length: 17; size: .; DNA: TGTGCCACCAGCAGCCCCCAGGGATCCAGACGCGGAAATGAGCAGTTCTTC; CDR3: CATSSPQGSRRGNEQFF
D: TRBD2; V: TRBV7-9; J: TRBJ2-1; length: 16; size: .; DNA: TGTGCCAGCAGCTTAGAGCTAGCGGGGCCTCAGGATGAGCAGTTCTTC; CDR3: CASSLELAGPQDEQFF
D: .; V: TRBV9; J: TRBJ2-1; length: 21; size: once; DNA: TGTGCCAGCAGCGTGTCCTCCCTCTTGCGGATTACCATCAGCTCCTACAATGAGCAGTTCTTC; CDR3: CASSVSSLLRITISSYNEQFF
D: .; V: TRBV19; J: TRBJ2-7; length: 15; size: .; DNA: TGTGCCAGTAGTATTAACCCGGGGGCGAATTACGAGCAGTACTTC; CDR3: CASSINPGANYEQYF
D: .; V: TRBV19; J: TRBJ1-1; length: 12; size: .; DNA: TGTGCCAGTAGTATCACGGGAACTGAAGCTTTCTTT; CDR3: CASSITGTEAFF
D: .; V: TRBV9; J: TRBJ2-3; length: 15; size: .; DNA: TGTGCCAGCAGCGTAGCGGGCAGGGTGGGGGATACGCAGTATTTT; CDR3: CASSVAGRVGDTQYF